This T cell receptor (beta chain) is from a study of T-cell reconstitution after alpha-beta-depleted transplantation in children. This sample's TCRbeta library carried unique molecular identifier barcodes. TCRdb reanalysed the PCR reads using MiXCR and keeps one entry per CDR3 protein. This table holds more than 200,000 distinct CDR3 sequences, 9.7% found once. This clonotype was counted ten times or more. In germline, CDR1 is SNHLY, CDR2 FYNNEI. Between the trimmed V and J ends, which lost 7 bases and 1 base, there was a span of 11 bases. The CDR3 length is 14 residues. V gene TRBV2 combines with J gene TRBJ1-5; no reliable D call. The input for sequencing was PBMCs from the stem cell graft donor, taken from the stem cell graft. The sequence was obtained from a human donor who donated a stem cell graft to a child with SCID. CDR3 in amino acids: CASTGTESNQPQHF. CDR3 nucleotide sequence: TGTGCCAGCACGGGTACAGAGAGCAATCAGCCCCAGCATTTT. The full variable domain, its missing parts supplied by reference TRBV2 and TRBJ1-5, is EPEVTQTPSHQVTQMGQEVILRCVPISNHLYFYWYRQILGQKVEFLVSFYNNEISEKSEIFDDQFSVERPDGSNFTLKIRSTKLEDSAMYFCASTGTESNQPQHFGDGTRLSIL.